The present T cell receptor (beta chain) was sequenced within a study of control samples from healthy donors and cancer patients. Generated by immunoSEQ multiplex PCR, the TCRdb table keeps only in-frame clones and is missing some. The repertoire holds over 65,000 clones, with 85% to 90% as singletons. V was clipped by 3 bases and J by 4 bases, with 12 bases between them. The CDR3 loop spans 13 amino acids. The germline gives CDR1 GTSNPN, CDR2 SVGIG (reference sequence). This TCR was recovered from a woman in her forties or fifties with colorectal cancer. Sequenced sample: PBMCs. The chain employs TRBV30 and TRBJ1-2; D remains unclear. CDR3 nucleotides: TGTGCCTGGAGAGACCTCGGTGTCTATGGCTACACCTTC. Translation: CAWRDLGVYGYTF.